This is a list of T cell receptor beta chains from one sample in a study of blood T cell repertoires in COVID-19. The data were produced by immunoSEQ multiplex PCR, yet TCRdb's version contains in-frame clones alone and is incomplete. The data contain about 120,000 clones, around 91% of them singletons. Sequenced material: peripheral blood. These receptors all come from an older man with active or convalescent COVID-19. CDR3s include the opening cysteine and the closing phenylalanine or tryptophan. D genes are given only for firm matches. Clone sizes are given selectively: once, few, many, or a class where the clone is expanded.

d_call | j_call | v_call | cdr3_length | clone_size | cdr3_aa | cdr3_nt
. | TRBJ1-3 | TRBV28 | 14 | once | CASSLSGLSNTIYF | TGTGCCAGCAGTTTATCCGGGTTAAGTAACACCATATATTTT
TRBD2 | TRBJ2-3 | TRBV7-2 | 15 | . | CASSFGLAGEDTQYF | TGTGCCAGCAGTTTCGGACTAGCGGGAGAAGATACGCAGTATTTT
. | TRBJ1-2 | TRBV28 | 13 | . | CASSLGGDYGYTF | TGTGCCAGCAGTTTAGGGGGCGACTATGGCTACACCTTC
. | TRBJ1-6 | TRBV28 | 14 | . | CASSLPREGSPLHF | TGTGCCAGCAGTTTACCCAGGGAGGGTTCACCCCTCCACTTT
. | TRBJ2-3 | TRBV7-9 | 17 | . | CASSLGIGAISTDTQYF | TGTGCCAGCAGCTTGGGTATCGGAGCTATTAGCACAGATACGCAGTATTTT
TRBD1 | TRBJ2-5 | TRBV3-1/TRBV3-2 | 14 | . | CASSQTGFSETQYF | TGTGCCAGCAGCCAGACAGGGTTTTCGGAGACCCAGTACTTC
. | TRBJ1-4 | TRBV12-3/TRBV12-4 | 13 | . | CASSFGGFEKLFF | TGTGCCAGCAGTTTCGGGGGTTTCGAAAAACTGTTTTTT
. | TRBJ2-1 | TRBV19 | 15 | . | CASSRQVVTYNEQFF | TGTGCCAGTAGCCGACAGGTTGTGACCTACAATGAGCAGTTCTTC
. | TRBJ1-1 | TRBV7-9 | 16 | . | CASSLPSDAGYTEAFF | TGTGCCAGCAGCTTACCCTCAGACGCGGGGTACACTGAAGCTTTCTTT
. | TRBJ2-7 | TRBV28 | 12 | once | CASRPRLYEQYF | TGTGCCAGCAGGCCGAGACTCTACGAGCAGTACTTC
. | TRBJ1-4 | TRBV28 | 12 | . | CASSLLDEKLFF | TGTGCCAGCAGTTTATTAGATGAAAAACTGTTTTTT
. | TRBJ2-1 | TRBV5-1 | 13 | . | CASSLSGMDEQFF | TGCGCCAGCAGCTTGTCAGGGATGGATGAGCAGTTCTTC
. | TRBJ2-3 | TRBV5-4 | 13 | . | CASSLRGGDTQYF | TGTGCCAGCAGCCTAAGGGGGGGAGATACGCAGTATTTT
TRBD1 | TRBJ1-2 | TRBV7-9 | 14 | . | CASSRGQESYGYTF | TGTGCCAGCAGCCGAGGACAGGAGAGTTATGGCTACACCTTC
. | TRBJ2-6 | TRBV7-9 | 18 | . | CASSSPKRGGTGANVLTF | TGTGCCAGCAGCTCCCCTAAGCGGGGAGGGACAGGGGCCAACGTCCTGACTTTC
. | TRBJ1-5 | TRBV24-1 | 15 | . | CATSDLRSGDQPQHF | TGTGCCACCAGTGATTTGCGTTCAGGGGATCAGCCCCAGCATTTT
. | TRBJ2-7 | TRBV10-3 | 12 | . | CAISGDGFEQYF | TGTGCCATCAGTGGCGACGGGTTTGAGCAGTACTTC
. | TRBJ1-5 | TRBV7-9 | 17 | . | CASSLAGGAGSNQPQHF | TGTGCCAGCAGCTTAGCTGGGGGCGCGGGTAGCAATCAGCCCCAGCATTTT
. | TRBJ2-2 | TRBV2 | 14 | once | CASSEGRVTGELFF | TGTGCCAGCAGTGAGGGCAGGGTAACCGGGGAGCTGTTTTTT
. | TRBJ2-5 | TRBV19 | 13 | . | CASSIEEGKTQYF | TGTGCCAGTAGTATAGAGGAGGGGAAGACCCAGTACTTC
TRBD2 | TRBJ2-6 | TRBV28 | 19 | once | CASSYLRGTRGSGANVLTF | TGTGCCAGCAGTTACCTCCGAGGGACTAGAGGGTCCGGGGCCAACGTCCTGACTTTC
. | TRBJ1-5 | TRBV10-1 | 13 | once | CASTSTENQPQHF | TGCGCCAGCACCTCGACAGAGAATCAGCCCCAGCATTTT
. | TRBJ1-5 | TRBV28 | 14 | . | CASSPRGSRQPQHF | TGTGCCAGCAGTCCGCGGGGATCTCGGCAGCCCCAGCATTTT
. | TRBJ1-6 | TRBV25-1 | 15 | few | CASTLTGQPNSPLHF | TGTGCCAGCACCCTCACAGGACAACCTAATTCACCCCTCCACTTT
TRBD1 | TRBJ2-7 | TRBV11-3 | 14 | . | CASSEGTGPYEQYF | TGTGCCAGCAGTGAGGGGACAGGGCCCTACGAGCAGTACTTC
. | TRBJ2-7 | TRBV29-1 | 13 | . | CSVVGDWPYEQYF | TGCAGCGTTGTGGGAGACTGGCCCTACGAGCAGTACTTC
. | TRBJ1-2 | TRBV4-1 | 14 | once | CASSQVDRTYGYTF | TGCGCCAGCAGCCAAGTGGACAGAACCTATGGCTACACCTTC
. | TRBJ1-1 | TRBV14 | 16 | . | CASSRAGLGVNTEAFF | TGTGCCAGCAGCCGCGCAGGGTTAGGGGTGAACACTGAAGCTTTCTTT
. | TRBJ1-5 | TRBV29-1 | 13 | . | CSVDGGAAQPQHF | TGCAGCGTTGATGGGGGGGCGGCCCAGCCCCAGCATTTT
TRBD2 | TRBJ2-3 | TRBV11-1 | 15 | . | CASSLKRGSTDTQYF | TGTGCCAGCAGCCTAAAGCGGGGATCGACAGATACGCAGTATTTT